This is a list of T cell receptor beta chains from one sample in a study of T-cell reconstitution after alpha-beta-depleted transplantation in children. MiXCR was run by TCRdb on the PCR reads, yielding one entry per CDR3 protein. This sample yields around 580,000 distinct CDR3 sequences, of which 23% are seen a single time; roughly 13% belongs to the top ten. The input for sequencing was PBMCs, mostly from graft donor cells, taken 360 days after TCRalphabeta/CD19-depleted stem cell transplant. All receptors derive from a boy younger than two who had a stem cell transplant for acute myeloid leukemia, so the T cells may come from the graft donor. Each CDR3 is given with its conserved first and last residue. D genes are given only for firm matches. Clone size is not always given. Where it is, it says once, few, many or a class for expanded clones.

V	J	size	D	CDR3	DNA
TRBV7-9	TRBJ2-7	.	.	CASSPLPGDPTYEQYF	TGTGCCAGCAGCCCTCTTCCCGGGGACCCTACCTACGAGCAGTACTTC
TRBV12-3/TRBV12-4	TRBJ1-1	few	TRBD1	CASSVRTGGATEAFF	TGTGCCAGCAGTGTTCGGACAGGGGGCGCGACTGAAGCTTTCTTT
TRBV12-3/TRBV12-4	TRBJ1-4	.	.	CASSLRGGPNEKLFF	TGTGCCAGCAGTCTTCGGGGGGGCCCAAATGAAAAACTGTTTTTT
TRBV29-1	TRBJ1-1	few	.	CSVGRGLTEAFF	TGCAGCGTTGGGAGGGGTCTCACTGAAGCTTTCTTT
TRBV28	TRBJ2-5	many	TRBD2	CASSSPLAGASGETQYF	TGTGCCAGCTCTTCTCCACTAGCGGGGGCATCCGGGGAGACCCAGTACTTC
TRBV6-2/TRBV6-3	TRBJ2-4	.	.	CASSLARGGQNIQYF	TGTGCCAGCAGTTTAGCCAGGGGAGGCCAAAACATTCAGTACTTC
TRBV12-3/TRBV12-4	TRBJ2-5	many	.	CASTFGQDQETQYF	TGTGCCAGCACCTTCGGACAAGACCAAGAGACCCAGTACTTC
TRBV29-1	TRBJ2-1	few	TRBD1	CSVEGGVRQGALGEQFF	TGCAGCGTTGAAGGTGGGGTGAGGCAGGGGGCGCTGGGTGAGCAGTTCTTC
TRBV7-6	TRBJ2-1	few	TRBD2	CASSWTSGDNEQFF	TGTGCCAGCAGCTGGACTAGCGGGGACAATGAGCAGTTCTTC
TRBV6-5	TRBJ1-1	many	.	CASSRGGQDTEAFF	TGTGCCAGCAGTCGGGGGGGGCAGGACACTGAAGCTTTCTTT
TRBV18	TRBJ2-4	.	.	CASSPLAGQAKNIQYF	TGTGCCAGCTCACCACTGGCTGGACAGGCCAAAAACATTCAGTACTTC
TRBV20-1	TRBJ2-6	many	.	CSASDEQVLTF	TGCAGTGCTTCGGACGAGCAGGTCCTGACTTTC
TRBV27	TRBJ2-7	.	.	CASSPARVWGEQYF	TGTGCCAGCAGTCCAGCCAGGGTGTGGGGCGAGCAGTACTTC
TRBV7-9	TRBJ2-5	.	TRBD1	CASNPGTEETQYF	TGTGCCAGCAATCCCGGGACAGAAGAGACCCAGTACTTC
TRBV12-3/TRBV12-4	TRBJ2-5	few	.	CASSSGRWKGTQYF	TGTGCCAGCAGCTCTGGACGGTGGAAGGGGACCCAGTACTTC
TRBV12-3/TRBV12-4	TRBJ1-1	many	.	CASTSQVYTEAFF	TGTGCCAGCACTTCACAGGTCTACACTGAAGCTTTCTTT
TRBV12-3/TRBV12-4	TRBJ1-1	few	TRBD1	CASGPGTAEAFF	TGTGCCAGCGGTCCTGGGACAGCTGAAGCTTTCTTT
TRBV20-1	TRBJ2-3	.	.	CSASGPLGASTDTQYF	TGCAGTGCTAGTGGTCCCCTGGGCGCTAGCACAGATACGCAGTATTTT
TRBV12-3/TRBV12-4	TRBJ1-1	many	.	CASSLGGSAEAFF	TGTGCCAGCAGTTTAGGAGGAAGCGCTGAAGCTTTCTTT
TRBV6-1	TRBJ1-4	few	.	CASSKRRDGEKLFF	TGTGCCAGCAGCAAACGGCGAGACGGGGAAAAACTGTTTTTT
TRBV7-9	TRBJ2-3	.	.	CASSLGAAGFTTDTQYF	TGTGCCAGCAGTCTAGGGGCAGCCGGCTTTACCACAGATACGCAGTATTTT
TRBV20-1	TRBJ2-2	few	.	CSARDSKGIGELFF	TGCAGTGCTAGAGATAGCAAGGGAATCGGGGAGCTGTTTTTT
TRBV12-3/TRBV12-4	TRBJ2-1	many	.	CASSSLRSNSYNEQFF	TGTGCCAGCAGCTCCCTGCGGAGTAACTCCTACAATGAGCAGTTCTTC
TRBV29-1	TRBJ2-7	few	TRBD1	CSVVERDRVYEQYF	TGCAGCGTTGTTGAGCGGGACAGGGTCTACGAGCAGTACTTC
TRBV6-1	TRBJ2-2	.	.	CASSPPQGPGELFF	TGTGCCAGCAGTCCACCGCAGGGGCCCGGGGAGCTGTTTTTT
TRBV5-1	TRBJ2-1	.	.	CASSADEQFF	TGCGCCAGCAGCGCTGATGAGCAGTTCTTC
TRBV29-1	TRBJ2-4	few	.	CSVIQVTNIQYF	TGCAGCGTTATCCAAGTGACGAACATTCAGTACTTC
TRBV12-3/TRBV12-4	TRBJ2-2	many	TRBD2	CASSPTRTRSYTGELFF	TGTGCCAGCAGTCCCACACGGACTAGATCCTACACCGGGGAGCTGTTTTTT
TRBV6-5	TRBJ1-4	.	.	CASSYGGNREKLFF	TGTGCCAGCAGTTACGGGGGGAACCGTGAAAAACTGTTTTTT